These 24 T cell receptor beta chains came from one sample sequenced in a study of T cell responses to AZD1222 COVID-19 vaccine. Profiled with immunoSEQ multiplex PCR; TCRdb holds only in-frame clones, not every one. The profile shows about 120,000 clones, roughly 86% of them singletons. The material sequenced was peripheral blood, taken on day 0 of AZD1222 vaccination. The receptors were gathered from an adult in good health.

The V call is TRBV6-4, the J call TRBJ2-1; 8 bases line up with TRBD1. J gave up 4 bases and V 4 bases, and 3 bases lay outside the gene matches. Germline CDR1 is MRHNA and CDR2 is SNTAGT. The CDR3 contains 14 residues. CDR3 region: CASSGDRGYNEQFF. CDR3 in DNA: TGTGCCAGCAGTGGAGACAGGGGTTACAATGAGCAGTTCTTC.

This clone was recorded once. The V call is TRBV7-8, the J call TRBJ1-6, with 7 bases identical to TRBD1. Germline V lookup: CDR1 SGHVS, CDR2 FQNEAQ. The CDR3 consists of 17 residues. V shed 5 bases, J shed 0 bases, and the junction held 7 bases outside the gene matches. The CDR3 spells CASSPSRGRSYNSPLHF. The CDR3 DNA reads as TGTGCCAGCAGCCCGTCGAGGGGGCGCTCCTATAATTCACCCCTCCACTTT.

V is TRBV5-4 and J is TRBJ1-5; TRBD1 aligns across 8 bases. Germline loops: CDR1 SGHNT, CDR2 YYREEE (reference sequence). The length of the CDR3 is 14 residues. After removal of 1 base from V and 6 bases from J, the junction contained 3 bases not matched to a gene. CDR3 sequence: CASSLQGAGQPQHF. The CDR3 nucleotides read TGTGCCAGCAGCTTGCAGGGGGCCGGTCAGCCCCAGCATTTT.

V and J are TRBV2 and TRBJ2-7; D gene uncertain. Per germline, CDR1 SNHLY and CDR2 FYNNEI. This CDR3 has 12 amino acids. Trimming took off 10 bases at V and 3 bases at J, with 13 bases between the two ends. CDR3 bases: TGTGCCACCGGTGGTGTTTACTACGAGCAGTACTTC. Residues: CATGGVYYEQYF.

CDR3 nucleotides: TGTGCCAGCAGTTTTAGGCAACAGACTGGCTACACCTTC. It is translated as CASSFRQQTGYTF. The chain combines TRBV12-3 or TRBV12-4 with TRBJ1-2, with no clear D. The CDR3 sequence is 13 residues long. The V gene lost 3 bases and the J gene lost 7 bases, with 12 bases spanning the gap.

CDR3 coding DNA: TGTGCCAGCTCACCGACTGAAGGGACAGGGGGCTTAAATGAGCAGTTCTTC. This translates into CASSPTEGTGGLNEQFF. V gene TRBV18 combines with J gene TRBJ2-1, with 12 bases lining up with TRBD1. V gave up 3 bases and J gave up 7 bases; unmatched junction bases: 10. Germline V CDR1 and CDR2: KGHSH, LQKENI. The CDR3 is 17 residues long.

This chain uses TRBV28 with TRBJ2-5; no clear D gene. This CDR3 is built from 15 residues. The germline gives CDR1 MDHEN, CDR2 SYDVKM. The ends were cut back, 3 bases at V and 1 base at J, with 12 bases in the middle. In DNA form, the CDR3 reads TGTGCCAGCAGTTTCCCGCCCCCGACCCAAGAGACCCAGTACTTC. It codes for CASSFPPPTQETQYF.

This clone appeared once. This chain connects TRBV27 to TRBJ2-1; weak D call: TRBD1 (6 bases). V dropped 4 bases and J dropped 4 bases, with 11 bases sitting between them. The CDR3 totals 14 residues. The germline V gene encodes CDR1 MNHEY and CDR2 SMNVEV (reference sequence). The CDR3 region is CASSYRVTYNEQFF. The DNA of the CDR3 is TGTGCCAGCAGTTACAGGGTGACTTACAATGAGCAGTTCTTC.

The genes are TRBV12-5 and TRBJ2-1; 8 nucleotides align to TRBD2. The germline V gene has CDR1 LGHNT and CDR2 FRNRAP. CDR3 size: 16 residues. V shed 6 bases, J shed 0 bases, and the junction held 7 bases outside the gene matches. The CDR3 loop is CASGEAGASSYNEQFF. As DNA, the CDR3 is TGTGCTAGTGGGGAAGCGGGAGCTAGCTCCTACAATGAGCAGTTCTTC.

This clone was picked up one time. The chain links TRBV29-1 to TRBJ1-1, with unresolved D. The CDR3 is 10 residues long. Trimming shortened V by 7 bases and J by 3 bases, and 6 bases separated the two germline ends. Germline CDR1 is SQVTM and CDR2 is ANQGSEA. CDR3 sequence: CSAGHTEAFF. The CDR3 DNA follows: TGCAGCGCAGGTCACACTGAAGCTTTCTTT. The full variable domain, completed using reference TRBV29-1 and TRBJ1-1, is SAVISQKPSRDICQRGTSLTIQCQVDSQVTMMFWYRQQPGQSLTLIATANQGSEATYESGFVIDKFPISRPNLTFSTLTVSNMSPEDSSIYLCSAGHTEAFFGQGTRLTVV.

The J gene is TRBJ1-5, the V gene TRBV2; D call uncertain. The CDR3 sequence is 13 residues long. The germline V gene encodes CDR1 SNHLY and CDR2 FYNNEI. The V end was cut by 4 bases, the J end by 1 base, with 5 bases between. This CDR3 reads CASSGDSNQPQHF. The CDR3 coding sequence is TGTGCCAGCAGTGGAGACAGCAATCAGCCCCAGCATTTT.

The chain joins TRBV18 to TRBJ1-1, with 7 bases fitting TRBD1. The CDR3 extends over 16 amino acids. In germline, CDR1 is KGHSH, CDR2 LQKENI. V dropped 1 base and J dropped 1; count of bases not matched to a gene: 6. The CDR3 DNA follows: TGTGCCAGCTCACCACAAGAACAGGGGTGGAACACTGAAGCTTTCTTT. It encodes CASSPQEQGWNTEAFF.

The chain joins TRBV12-5 to TRBJ1-5; no clear D. Trimming took off 5 bases at V and 1 base at J, with 9 bases between the two ends. Germline V CDR1 and CDR2: LGHNT, FRNRAP. CDR3 size: 14 residues. The CDR3 sequence: CASGPGWSNQPQHF. CDR3 bases: TGTGCTAGTGGTCCGGGGTGGAGCAATCAGCCCCAGCATTTT.

This sequence joins TRBV5-5 and TRBJ1-6; weak D call: TRBD1 (5 bases). The CDR3 is made up of 15 amino acids. Trimming shortened V by 4 bases and J by 7 bases, and 15 bases separated the two germline ends. Germline values: CDR1 SGHKS, CDR2 YYEKEE (reference sequence). Written as DNA, the CDR3 is TGTGCCAGCAGCCCCCTGGGGGGTGGGAATTCACCCCTCCACTTT. Translation: CASSPLGGGNSPLHF.

The V gene is TRBV12-5, the J gene TRBJ1-2; D remains unclear. The CDR3 covers 13 residues. CDR1 is LGHNT, CDR2 FRNRAP, per germline. Trimming cost V 4 bases and J 8 bases, with 14 bases left between them. The CDR3 region has the DNA TGTGCTAGTGGTTCCGGACCGATCGTGGGCTACACCTTC. This codes for CASGSGPIVGYTF.

This rearrangement joins TRBV12-3 or TRBV12-4 to TRBJ1-2, with 7 positions matching TRBD1. CDR3 length equals 13 residues. V was clipped by 5 bases and J by 4 bases; unmatched bases: 4. The CDR3 nucleotides are TGTGCCAGCAGTCCTCAGGGGGGCTATGGCTACACCTTC. Translation gives CASSPQGGYGYTF.

This clone was recorded once. The chain carries TRBV6-5 and TRBJ2-6, with D unclear. Trimming shortened V by 1 base and J by 1 base, and 5 bases separated the two germline ends. The CDR3 sequence is 15 residues long. Germline CDR1 is MNHEY and CDR2 is SVGAGI. The CDR3 region has the DNA TGTGCCAGCAGTTACTTGGCTTCTGGGGCCAACGTCCTGACTTTC. Residues: CASSYLASGANVLTF.

The chain uses TRBV5-5 and TRBJ2-7; D is unresolved. This CDR3 comprises 16 residues. Germline values: CDR1 SGHKS, CDR2 YYEKEE (reference sequence). Between the trimmed V and J ends, which lost 0 bases and 3 bases, there was a span of 16 bases. CDR3: CASSLVGGTFSYEQYF. In DNA form, the CDR3 reads TGTGCCAGCAGCTTGGTTGGTGGCACTTTCAGCTACGAGCAGTACTTC.

The chain joins TRBV27 to TRBJ2-7, with a weak D call TRBD2 (7 bases). The germline V gene encodes CDR1 MNHEY and CDR2 SMNVEV (reference sequence). This CDR3 is 16 amino acids long. V dropped 5 bases and J dropped 0 bases, with 17 bases sitting between them. CDR3 amino acids: CASSQGSGLLSYEQYF. The DNA for the CDR3 is TGTGCCAGCAGTCAGGGGTCGGGACTACTCTCCTACGAGCAGTACTTC.

This rearrangement joins TRBV7-6 to TRBJ2-1, with unresolved D. Germline V gene lookup returns CDR1 SGHVS and CDR2 FNYEAQ. There are 14 residues in the CDR3. Trimming pared 1 base from V and 6 bases from J, leaving 10 bases between. In nucleotides, the CDR3 is TGTGCCAGCAGCTTAGACGGAGTCCTCAATGAGCAGTTCTTC. Protein: CASSLDGVLNEQFF.

The chain carries TRBV27 and TRBJ2-3; 8 nucleotides match TRBD2. This CDR3 is built from 14 residues. Germline CDR1 MNHEY, CDR2 SMNVEV (reference sequence). Trimming removed 7 bases from V and 0 bases from J; junction bases left unmatched: 3. The CDR3 bases are TGTGCCAGCAAGCGGGAGTCGAGCACAGATACGCAGTATTTT. Amino acids: CASKRESSTDTQYF.

The chain links TRBV4-1 to TRBJ2-1, with 10 bases that match TRBD1. CDR1 is MGHRA, CDR2 YSYEKL, per germline. J lost 7 bases, V lost 3 bases, and 9 bases had no gene match. The CDR3 runs to 16 residues. Written as DNA, the CDR3 is TGCGCCAGCAGCCACTACTTCCGGGACAGGGGAAATGAGCAGTTCTTC. Amino acids: CASSHYFRDRGNEQFF.

The chain carries TRBV18 and TRBJ1-1; D possibly corresponds to TRBD1 (5 bases). This CDR3 has 14 residues. Looked up from germline, CDR1 is KGHSH and CDR2 is LQKENI. V was shortened by 3 bases and J by 3 bases, with 11 bases between the two germline ends. CDR3 sequence reads: CASSPQGRDTEAFF. Here the CDR3 DNA reads TGTGCCAGCTCACCGCAGGGAAGGGACACTGAAGCTTTCTTT.

The CDR3 reads CASSPYGQPQHF. In DNA, the CDR3 is TGTGCCAGCAGCCCCTACGGCCAGCCCCAGCATTTT. This sequence joins TRBV27 and TRBJ1-5; D ambiguous. Germline V gene data show CDR1 as MNHEY and CDR2 as SMNVEV (reference sequence). CDR3 length: 12 amino acids. Trimming shortened V by 6 bases and J by 7 bases, and 10 bases separated the two germline ends.